The 7 T cell receptor beta chains below come from one sample, sequenced in a study of Ad26.COV2.S vaccination and SARS-CoV-2 variants. Stated treatment: 15 to 20 received Ad26.COV2.S at low or high dose, single or two shots; 5 received placebo; per-sample allocation not given. On day 63 after the first injection, vaccine and placebo recipients gave samples. The protocol was immunoSEQ multiplex PCR, while the TCRdb copy is restricted to in-frame clones and leaves out a portion. The sample yields around 300,000 clones, about 89% seen once. The sequenced sample was peripheral blood, obtained in a trial of Ad26.COV2.S vaccine versus placebo. Receptor source: a person aged 18-65 years who received the Ad26.COV2.S COVID-19 vaccine or a placebo.

The gene calls are TRBV15 and TRBJ2-2; D unresolved. Trimming shortened V by 1 base and J by 3 bases, and 3 bases separated the two germline ends. The CDR3 is 13 amino acids. CDR1 LNHNV and CDR2 YYDKDF come from the germline V gene (reference sequence). The CDR3 here is CATSRVYTGELFF. Written as DNA, the CDR3 is TGTGCCACCAGCAGAGTTTACACCGGGGAGCTGTTTTTT. Full variable domain (rest looked up from reference TRBV15 and TRBJ2-2): DAMVIQNPRYQVTQFGKPVTLSCSQTLNHNVMYWYQQKSSQAPKLLFHYYDKDFNNEADTPDNFQSRRPNTSFCFLDIRSPGLGDTAMYLCATSRVYTGELFFGEGSRLTVL.

This chain links TRBV28 with TRBJ2-2, with 7 nucleotides matching TRBD1. Germline V gives CDR1 MDHEN, CDR2 SYDVKM. Germline trimming cut 2 bases from V and 3 bases from J; bases unmatched to any gene: 6. The CDR3 contains 16 residues. The DNA of the CDR3 is TGTGCCAGCAGTTTAGCGGGCACAGGGGACACCGGGGAGCTGTTTTTT. Its protein product is CASSLAGTGDTGELFF.

The gene calls are TRBV12-5 and TRBJ1-1, with 8 bases fitting TRBD1. The V gene's germline CDR1 is LGHNT and CDR2 FRNRAP. This CDR3 has 15 amino acids. The V segment lost 6 bases and the J segment 0 bases; nucleotides outside the gene matches: 6. Here the CDR3 DNA reads TGTGCTAGTGGGACCCGACAGGGGATGAACACTGAAGCTTTCTTT. It yields the protein CASGTRQGMNTEAFF. Combining the CDR3 with reference TRBV12-5 and TRBJ1-1 gives the whole variable domain DARVTQTPRHKVTEMGQEVTMRCQPILGHNTVFWYRQTMMQGLELLAYFRNRAPLDDSGMPKDRFSAEMPDATLATLKIQPSEPRDSAVYFCASGTRQGMNTEAFFGQGTRLTVV.

The chain employs TRBV29-1 and TRBJ2-3; 7 nucleotides agree with TRBD2. Unmatched junction bases numbered 9, after V lost 7 bases and J lost 2 bases. The CDR3 spans 14 residues. CDR1 and CDR2 (germline): SQVTM, ANQGSEA. CDR3 sequence: CSADLAELTDTQYF. As DNA, the CDR3 is TGCAGCGCTGACCTAGCGGAGCTCACAGATACGCAGTATTTT.

The V call is TRBV7-9, the J call TRBJ2-7, with D perhaps matching TRBD1 (5 bases). CDR1 and CDR2 (germline): SEHNR, FQNEAQ (reference sequence). CDR3 size: 15 residues. The V end lost 1 base, the J end lost 2 bases, and 12 bases lay between the germline ends. The chain's CDR3 is CASSLGPTETYEQYF. CDR3 sequence (DNA): TGTGCCAGCAGCTTAGGTCCGACAGAGACCTACGAGCAGTACTTC.

The CDR3 DNA reads TGTGCCAGCTCACCGCTCAGGGCCTACGAGCAGTACTTC. Its translation is CASSPLRAYEQYF. The rearrangement uses TRBV18 and TRBJ2-7; D possibly corresponds to TRBD1 (5 bases). CDR3 size: 13 residues. Trimming cost V 3 bases and J 2 bases, with 8 bases left between them. Germline V gene sequence: CDR1 KGHSH, CDR2 LQKENI.

The CDR3 DNA is TGCGCCAGCAGTCGGGTAGCGGGAGGATTCACCGGGGAGCTGTTTTTT. It is translated as CASSRVAGGFTGELFF. The chain is built from TRBV5-1 and TRBJ2-2; TRBD2 aligns across 10 bases. The V gene's germline CDR1 is SGHRS and CDR2 YFSETQ. Germline trimming cut 5 bases from V and 4 bases from J; bases unmatched to any gene: 8. The CDR3 runs to 16 residues.